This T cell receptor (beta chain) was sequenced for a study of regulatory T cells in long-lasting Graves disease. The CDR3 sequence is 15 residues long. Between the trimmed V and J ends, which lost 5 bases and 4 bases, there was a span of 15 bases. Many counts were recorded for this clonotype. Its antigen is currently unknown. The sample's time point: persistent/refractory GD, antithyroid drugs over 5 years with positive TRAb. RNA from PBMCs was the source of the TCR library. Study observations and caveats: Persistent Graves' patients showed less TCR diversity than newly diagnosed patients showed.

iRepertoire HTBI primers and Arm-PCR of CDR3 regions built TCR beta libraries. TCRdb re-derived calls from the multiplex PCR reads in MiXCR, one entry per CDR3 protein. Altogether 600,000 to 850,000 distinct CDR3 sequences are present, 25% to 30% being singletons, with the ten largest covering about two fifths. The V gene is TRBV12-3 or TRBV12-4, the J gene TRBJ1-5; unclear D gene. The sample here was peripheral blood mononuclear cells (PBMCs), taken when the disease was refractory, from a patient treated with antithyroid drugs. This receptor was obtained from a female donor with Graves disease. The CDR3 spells CASSITAAPNQPQHF. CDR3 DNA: TGTGCCAGCAGTATCACAGCCGCACCAAATCAGCCCCAGCATTTT.